These 19 T cell receptor beta chains were all obtained from the same sample, sequenced in a study of cytomegalovirus exposure and HLA in healthy donors. The study ran its PCR with 60 Vbeta and 13 Jbeta primers. The repertoire was sequenced with immunoSEQ multiplex PCR; TCRdb's copy has only in-frame clones and lacks some. Here the sample spans about 160,000 clones, 82% being singletons. The sequencing input was PBMCs. The receptors were sampled from a man between 45 and 60 years old in good health and CMV-seropositive.

The chain uses TRBV6-6 and TRBJ1-6; D uncertain. V was clipped by 2 bases and J by 0 bases, with 5 bases between them. CDR3 length: 15 residues. In germline, CDR1 is MNHNY, CDR2 SVGAGI (reference sequence). The CDR3 DNA follows: TGTGCCAGCAGTTACGATAGCTCCTATAATTCACCCCTCCACTTT. It yields the protein CASSYDSSYNSPLHF.

As to this clone: Additional DNA sequences in this sample encode the identical CDR3. This rearrangement joins TRBV4-3 to TRBJ2-7; a possible D gene is TRBD2 (5 bases). Deletions cut 0 bases from V and 2 bases from J, with 8 bases between. CDR1 LGHNA and CDR2 YSLEER come from the germline V gene. This CDR3 comprises 14 residues. This CDR3 reads CASSQDRGTYEQYF. DNA for the CDR3: TGCGCCAGCAGCCAAGATCGGGGAACCTACGAGCAGTACTTC.

The V and J genes are TRBV6-6 and TRBJ1-5; perhaps TRBD1 as D (6 bases). This CDR3 contains 14 residues. Trimming shortened V by 7 bases and J by 2 bases, and 12 bases separated the two germline ends. Germline-derived CDR1 and CDR2 are MNHNY and SVGAGI (reference sequence). The CDR3 DNA reads TGTGCCAGCACGTTGGACAGCGGCAATCAGCCCCAGCATTTT. Its translation is CASTLDSGNQPQHF.

This clone has only one observation. The genes are TRBV29-1 and TRBJ2-7; D perhaps matches TRBD1 (6 bases). The germline CDR1 and CDR2 sequences are SQVTM and ANQGSEA. The germline V and J ends were trimmed by 7 bases and 6 bases, with 16 bases remaining between them. This CDR3 has 12 amino acids. CDR3 DNA: TGCAGCGCCTCTACACAGGGTCCCGAGCAGTACTTC. Amino acids: CSASTQGPEQYF.

This sequence joins TRBV4-1 and TRBJ1-3; TRBD1 might be the D (6 bases). Trimming took 0 bases from V and 1 from J, leaving 10 bases between them. Germline CDR1 reads MGHRA; CDR2 reads YSYEKL. The CDR3 is 16 residues long. This CDR3 is CASSQDQGYSGNTIYF. CDR3 nucleotides: TGCGCCAGCAGCCAAGATCAGGGGTATTCTGGAAACACCATATATTTT.

The rearrangement joins TRBV11-3 to TRBJ2-3; 9 positions match TRBD1. V lost 2 bases and J lost 1; bases outside the gene matches: 7. Germline CDR1 reads SGHNT; CDR2 reads YENEEA. This CDR3 contains 17 residues. CDR3 DNA: TGTGCCAGCAGCTTAATGGGACAGGGATCGGGCACAGATACGCAGTATTTT. Amino acids: CASSLMGQGSGTDTQYF.

V is TRBV9 and J is TRBJ2-3, with D unresolved. Per germline, CDR1 SGDLS and CDR2 YYNGEE. CDR3 length: 16 residues. Trimming took off 6 bases at V and 2 bases at J, with 19 bases between the two ends. CDR3: CASNRATGFLTDTQYF. The CDR3 coding sequence is TGTGCCAGCAATCGCGCTACCGGGTTTCTCACAGATACGCAGTATTTT. Supplemented by reference TRBV9 and TRBJ2-3, the full variable domain reads DSGVTQTPKHLITATGQRVTLRCSPRSGDLSVYWYQQSLDQGLQFLIQYYNGEERAKGNILERFSAQQFPDLHSELNLSSLELGDSALYFCASNRATGFLTDTQYFGPGTRLTVL.

The chain employs TRBV29-1 and TRBJ1-1; tentatively, D is TRBD1 (5 bases). The CDR3 sequence is 14 residues long. Trimming cost V 4 bases and J 4 bases, with 16 bases left between them. Germline loops: CDR1 SQVTM, CDR2 ANQGSEA. CDR3 protein: CSVALGREGTEAFF. The CDR3 coding sequence is TGCAGCGTTGCCTTAGGCAGGGAAGGCACTGAAGCTTTCTTT.

In its sample, this clone was seen once. The CDR3 region is CASSQGAGNEQFF. The CDR3 DNA is TGTGCCAGCAGCCAAGGGGCAGGCAATGAGCAGTTCTTC. J is TRBJ2-1 and V is TRBV14; D not resolved. The germline V gene has CDR1 SGHDN and CDR2 FVKESK. The length of the CDR3 is 13 residues. V lost 1 base, J lost 6 bases, and 7 bases lay in between.

This clone was counted a single time. The V and J genes are TRBV28 and TRBJ2-5, with D possibly being TRBD2 (7 bases). From germline, CDR1 is MDHEN and CDR2 SYDVKM. The CDR3 spans 14 residues. V was pared by 8 bases and J by 5 bases, with 18 bases between. This CDR3 reads CASLPEGGVETQYF. The CDR3 bases are TGTGCCAGCCTCCCTGAAGGGGGGGTGGAGACCCAGTACTTC.

J is TRBJ2-7 and V is TRBV28, with D maybe TRBD1 (6 bases). Germline V gene lookup returns CDR1 MDHEN and CDR2 SYDVKM. V shed 5 bases and J shed 4 bases, with 21 bases lying between them. CDR3 size: 16 residues. CDR3 DNA: TGTGCCAGCAGTATCTACTGGGGGCTTCCCCGATACGAGCAGTACTTC. Its translation: CASSIYWGLPRYEQYF.

The table lists this clone with a few counts. The DNA of the CDR3 is TGTGCCAGCAGACCCTGGGGGACAGGTCCCTACGAGCAGTACTTC. Translated, it gives CASRPWGTGPYEQYF. The gene calls are TRBV5-4 and TRBJ2-7, with TRBD1 matching 8 bases. The CDR3 extends over 15 amino acids. Germline values: CDR1 SGHNT, CDR2 YYREEE (reference sequence). The V and J ends lost 5 bases and 2 bases, in that order; junction bases with no gene match: 9.

The chain joins TRBV5-4 to TRBJ2-7, with a tentative D call TRBD1 (5 bases). Trimming stripped 1 base from V and 0 bases from J, with 20 bases between. This CDR3 has 18 amino acids. CDR1 and CDR2 from the germline V gene are SGHNT and YYREEE (reference sequence). The CDR3 protein is CASSLSWGGDLSSYEQYF. CDR3 DNA sequence: TGTGCCAGCAGCTTGAGCTGGGGCGGAGACTTAAGCTCCTACGAGCAGTACTTC.

The rearrangement joins TRBV19 to TRBJ1-1; possible D gene TRBD1, 6 bases. The V gene lost 2 bases and the J gene lost 10 bases, with 11 bases spanning the gap. CDR3 length: 12 residues. Germline CDR1 LNHDA, CDR2 SQIVND (reference sequence). CDR3 coding DNA: TGTGCCAGTAGTATACAGGGGCTAGTAGCTTTCTTT. Amino acid sequence: CASSIQGLVAFF.

The chain employs TRBV10-1 and TRBJ1-5; 8 positions agree with TRBD1. This CDR3 has 20 residues. Germline CDR1 WNHNN, CDR2 SYGVQD (reference sequence). Trimming took 0 bases from V and 1 from J; bases not matched to a gene: 14. The CDR3 sequence: CASSESKSQGACISNQPQHF. The CDR3 coding sequence is TGCGCCAGCAGTGAGTCGAAAAGCCAGGGGGCTTGTATAAGCAATCAGCCCCAGCATTTT.

The rearrangement links TRBV27 to TRBJ2-2; D is possibly TRBD2 (6 bases). V lost 6 bases and J lost 4, with 9 bases in between. Germline loops: CDR1 MNHEY, CDR2 SMNVEV (reference sequence). The CDR3 spans 13 residues. The CDR3 reads CASSGGGTGELFF. As DNA, the CDR3 is TGTGCCAGCAGCGGGGGTGGCACCGGGGAGCTGTTTTTT.

This chain joins TRBV28 and TRBJ2-2, with 8 bases fitting TRBD1. Germline CDR1 MDHEN, CDR2 SYDVKM. V dropped 3 bases and J dropped 7; count of bases not matched to a gene: 10. The CDR3 is made up of 16 amino acids. The CDR3 DNA is TGTGCCAGCAGTTTCCTCGGACAGGGAGGCGGCGGGGAGCTGTTTTTT. Its protein product is CASSFLGQGGGGELFF.

This chain joins TRBV5-1 and TRBJ2-1; the D gene is possibly TRBD1 (5 bases). The germline gives CDR1 SGHRS, CDR2 YFSETQ. There are 21 residues in the CDR3. V was cut by 5 bases and J by 9 bases, with 39 bases left in between. CDR3 DNA: TGCGCCAGCAGAACCCCACGACTTGCAGGGTTGGTGTCTCCCTCAAATAGTGAGCAGTTCTTC. It encodes CASRTPRLAGLVSPSNSEQFF.

This sequence joins TRBV15 and TRBJ2-4; maybe TRBD2 (5 bases). Germline V CDR1 and CDR2: LNHNV, YYDKDF (reference sequence). The CDR3 covers 15 residues. The ends were cut back, 1 base at V and 4 bases at J, with 11 bases in the middle. CDR3 coding DNA: TGTGCCACCAGCAGAGTTGGAGGAACGAAAAACATTCAGTACTTC. It is translated as CATSRVGGTKNIQYF.